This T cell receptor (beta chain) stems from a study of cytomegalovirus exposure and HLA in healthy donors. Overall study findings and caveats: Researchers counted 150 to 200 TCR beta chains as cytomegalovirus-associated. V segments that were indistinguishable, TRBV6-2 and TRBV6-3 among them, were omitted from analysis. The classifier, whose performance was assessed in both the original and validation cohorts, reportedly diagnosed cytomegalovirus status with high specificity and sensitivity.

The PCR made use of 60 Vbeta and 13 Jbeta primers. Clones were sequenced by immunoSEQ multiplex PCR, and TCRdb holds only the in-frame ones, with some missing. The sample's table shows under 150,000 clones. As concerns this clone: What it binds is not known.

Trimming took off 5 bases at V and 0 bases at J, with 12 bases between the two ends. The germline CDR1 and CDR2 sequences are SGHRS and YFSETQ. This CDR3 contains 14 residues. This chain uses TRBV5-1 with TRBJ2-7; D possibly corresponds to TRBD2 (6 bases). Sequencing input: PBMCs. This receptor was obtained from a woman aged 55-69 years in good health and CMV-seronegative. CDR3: CASRAGGSSYEQYF. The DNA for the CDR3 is TGCGCCAGCAGAGCTGGGGGGAGCTCCTACGAGCAGTACTTC.